Detailed here is one T cell receptor beta chain. What it binds is not known. Germline CDR1 and CDR2: MNHEY and SMNVEV (reference sequence). Between the trimmed V and J ends, which lost 6 bases and 8 bases, there was a span of 16 bases. The CDR3 sequence is 13 residues long. This entry is derived from a study of T cell repertoires in cytomegalovirus infection. On the study more broadly: Signatures in public TCR beta sequences pointed to both CMV infection and matching HLA type.

General observations from the study: The ex vivo response was dominated by HLA-C-restricted CMV-specific TCR beta clonotypes.

MiXCR, run by TCRdb on the reads, gives a single entry per CDR3 protein. The sample includes a few hundred thousand distinct CDR3 sequences, roughly 43% of them seen just once. The source material was cultured PBMCs, sampled from culture after CMV antigen stimulation. The chain recombines TRBV27 with TRBJ1-1; D gene uncertain. The receptor's source is a human donor in good health (CMV status not recorded). Some clones in this sample may be carry-over from other donors' samples. Here the CDR3 reads CASRPLPGGEAFF. CDR3 DNA sequence: TGTGCCAGCAGACCCCTCCCAGGCGGCGAAGCTTTCTTT.